The 21 T cell receptor beta chains below all came from one sample that was sequenced in a study of CD8+ T cells in alopecia areata. Sequencing relied on a cDNA template that was reverse transcribed from extracted RNA. Libraries were prepared by immunoSEQ multiplex PCR; TCRdb keeps only in-frame clonotypes and omits some of them. The sample consists of roughly 250,000 clones, approximately 61% of them appearing once. Sequenced here: CD4+ T cells sorted from blood, sampled at week 0. Every receptor here comes from a human donor with alopecia areata.

The chain combines TRBV30 with TRBJ1-2, with TRBD1 identical over 8 bases. The CDR3 extends over 16 amino acids. Germline V gives CDR1 GTSNPN, CDR2 SVGIG (reference sequence). Trimming at V came to 0 bases and at J to 7 bases, leaving 13 bases not matched to a gene. In DNA, the CDR3 is TGTGCCTGGAGTGTACCCGGACAGGGTGCCCCTCGTGGCTACACCTTC. Translation gives CAWSVPGQGAPRGYTF.

The chain uses TRBV15 and TRBJ1-5; no definite D call. The CDR3 is 16 residues long. With 4 bases removed from V and 2 bases from J, the gap between germline ends came to 15 bases. The V gene's germline CDR1 is LNHNV and CDR2 YYDKDF (reference sequence). CDR3 loop: CATSISRARGNQPQHF. The CDR3 DNA is TGTGCCACCAGCATAAGCCGCGCTCGGGGCAATCAGCCCCAGCATTTT.

The chain recombines TRBV7-2 with TRBJ2-3; 8 bases match TRBD1. CDR3 length equals 13 residues. V trimming: 4 bases; J trimming: 7 bases; junction bases outside the gene matches: 4. CDR1 and CDR2 from the germline V gene are SGHTA and FQGNSA. DNA of the CDR3: TGTGCCAGCAGCTCTGGACAGGGTTATACGCAGTATTTT. Encoded protein: CASSSGQGYTQYF.

The genes are TRBV29-1 and TRBJ1-1, with a weak D call TRBD1 (6 bases). Trimming shortened V by 5 bases and J by 0 bases, and 10 bases separated the two germline ends. CDR1 and CDR2 (germline): SQVTM, ANQGSEA. The CDR3 has 13 amino acids. This chain's CDR3 is CSVHRVMNTEAFF. CDR3 sequence (DNA): TGCAGCGTTCACAGGGTCATGAACACTGAAGCTTTCTTT. The complete variable domain, with remaining parts taken from reference TRBV29-1 and TRBJ1-1, reads SAVISQKPSRDICQRGTSLTIQCQVDSQVTMMFWYRQQPGQSLTLIATANQGSEATYESGFVIDKFPISRPNLTFSTLTVSNMSPEDSSIYLCSVHRVMNTEAFFGQGTRLTVV.

V is TRBV29-1 and J is TRBJ2-3; TRBD2 aligns across 9 bases. The CDR3 loop spans 16 amino acids. The trim removed 8 bases at V and 5 bases at J, leaving 17 bases unmatched. Germline V gene data show CDR1 as SQVTM and CDR2 as ANQGSEA. This CDR3 is CSIRSGGGVLGDTQYF. The CDR3 bases are TGCAGCATCCGAAGTGGCGGGGGGGTTCTTGGAGATACGCAGTATTTT.

This chain connects TRBV5-6 to TRBJ2-3, with D possibly matching TRBD2 (5 bases). The CDR3 spans 16 residues. Germline-derived CDR1 and CDR2 are SGHDT and YYEEEE. Trimming pared 3 bases from V and 2 bases from J, leaving 16 bases between. The CDR3 DNA is TGTGCCAGCAGCTGGACGGGGTCTCCCTCCACAGATACGCAGTATTTT. Translating it yields CASSWTGSPSTDTQYF.

The chain has TRBV29-1 and TRBJ1-1, with D uncertain. Per germline, CDR1 SQVTM and CDR2 ANQGSEA. The CDR3 runs to 12 residues. Trimming pared 6 bases from V and 2 bases from J, leaving 10 bases between. The CDR3: CSVSLLNTEAFF. The DNA of the CDR3 is TGCAGCGTCTCACTTTTAAACACTGAAGCTTTCTTT.

This clone is a singleton in its sample. This rearrangement joins TRBV30 to TRBJ1-2, with D unresolved. Per germline, CDR1 GTSNPN and CDR2 SVGIG (reference sequence). V was pared by 0 bases and J by 7 bases, with 12 bases between. The CDR3 consists of 13 residues. The CDR3 DNA follows: TGTGCCTGGAGTGTTTCAGAGGATCGTGGCTACACCTTC. Translated: CAWSVSEDRGYTF.

This chain uses TRBV27 with TRBJ2-7, with D unresolved. Trimming shortened V by 5 bases and J by 5 bases, and 19 bases separated the two germline ends. The CDR3 runs 15 residues. Germline CDR1 is MNHEY and CDR2 is SMNVEV (reference sequence). The CDR3 DNA reads as TGTGCCAGCAGTCCACCTGGATCCTGGGTCCACGAGCAGTACTTC. It is translated as CASSPPGSWVHEQYF.

This sequence joins TRBV27 and TRBJ2-7; D possibly corresponds to TRBD2 (6 bases). Looked up from germline, CDR1 is MNHEY and CDR2 is SMNVEV (reference sequence). The CDR3 covers 15 residues. Between the trimmed V and J ends, which lost 6 bases and 2 bases, there was a span of 17 bases. The CDR3 region is CASRRGAGQTYEQYF. DNA for the CDR3: TGTGCCAGCAGGAGGGGTGCGGGGCAAACCTACGAGCAGTACTTC.

This clone was observed a handful of times. The rearrangement links TRBV7-8 to TRBJ2-5; 7 bases line up with TRBD2. Per the germline V gene, CDR1 is SGHVS and CDR2 is FQNEAQ. This CDR3 comprises 16 residues. The V gene end was trimmed by 4 bases and the J gene end by 7 bases; junction bases not matched to a gene: 15. The CDR3 spells CASSSKRDPGPGTQYF. CDR3 sequence (DNA): TGTGCCAGCAGCTCAAAGCGGGACCCCGGGCCTGGGACCCAGTACTTC.

V usage is TRBV6-5 and J usage is TRBJ2-3, with D possibly TRBD2 on 7 matching bases. CDR1 MNHEY and CDR2 SVGAGI come from the germline V gene. The CDR3 runs 13 residues. V shed 6 bases and J shed 11 bases, with 18 bases lying between them. CDR3: CASSRGRGGRQYF. CDR3 DNA sequence: TGTGCCAGCAGCAGGGGTAGGGGGGGAAGGCAGTATTTT.

This sequence joins TRBV5-1 and TRBJ1-5; a weak D match, TRBD1 (5 bases). Per germline, CDR1 SGHRS and CDR2 YFSETQ. The CDR3 has 16 amino acids. With 3 bases removed from V and 0 bases from J, the gap between germline ends came to 13 bases. The CDR3 spells CASSYSGPNSNQPQHF. DNA for the CDR3: TGCGCCAGCAGCTACTCGGGGCCGAATAGCAATCAGCCCCAGCATTTT.

This clone came up a few times. The chain has TRBV6-6 and TRBJ2-1; D tentatively reads TRBD1 or TRBD2 (6 bases each). V gave up 5 bases and J gave up 4 bases, with 15 bases separating them. Germline V CDR1 and CDR2: MNHNY, SVGAGI (reference sequence). The CDR3 has 15 residues. CDR3: CASSRGTREYNEQFF. The CDR3 nucleotides are TGTGCCAGCAGTCGCGGGACAAGGGAATACAATGAGCAGTTCTTC.

The chain links TRBV30 to TRBJ2-5, with D possibly TRBD2 on 6 matching bases. The CDR3 loop spans 13 amino acids. Germline lookup yields CDR1 GTSNPN and CDR2 SVGIG (reference sequence). V shed 3 bases and J shed 7 bases, with 15 bases lying between them. DNA for the CDR3: TGTGCCTGGAGCTCGATGGGTAGCGGGACCCAGTACTTC. This gives the protein CAWSSMGSGTQYF.

The genes are TRBV29-1 and TRBJ1-2; a possible D gene is TRBD1 (6 bases). This CDR3 is 13 amino acids long. V was clipped by 1 base and J by 8 bases, with 14 bases between them. Germline loops: CDR1 SQVTM, CDR2 ANQGSEA. In DNA, the CDR3 is TGCAGCGTTGAAGCGTTAGCAGGGGCGGGCTACACCTTC. This translates into CSVEALAGAGYTF.

J is TRBJ2-2 and V is TRBV10-3; D ambiguous. CDR1 is ENHRY and CDR2 is SYGVKD in the germline V gene. CDR3 length: 15 amino acids. V lost 0 bases and J lost 1, with 6 bases in between. This chain's CDR3 is CAISESAVNTGELFF. CDR3 sequence (DNA): TGTGCCATCAGTGAGTCGGCAGTGAACACCGGGGAGCTGTTTTTT.

Concerning this clone: Sequence at one end of the junction differs from germline and may be a read error. The chain recombines TRBV7-2 with TRBJ1-1, with TRBD1 matching 11 bases. Germline V CDR1 and CDR2: SGHTA, FQGNSA. CDR3 length equals 14 residues. CDR3 sequence (DNA): TGTGCCAGCAGCTCCTGGACAGGGGGCACCGCTACCTATTTT. Amino acid sequence: CASSSWTGGTATYF. Drawing the rest from reference TRBV7-2 and TRBJ1-1, the complete variable domain is GAGVSQSPSNKVTEKGKDVELRCDPISGHTALYWYRQSLGQGLEFLIYFQGNSAPDKSGLPSDRFSAERTGGSVSTLTIQRTQQEDSAVYLCASSSWTGGTATYFGQGTRLTVV.

The chain is built from TRBV30 and TRBJ1-1, with D maybe TRBD1 (5 bases). Germline V gene lookup returns CDR1 GTSNPN and CDR2 SVGIG (reference sequence). CDR3 size: 11 residues. V was clipped by 8 bases and J by 3 bases, with 10 bases between them. CDR3 residues: CALQGDTEAFF. DNA for the CDR3: TGTGCCCTTCAAGGGGACACTGAAGCTTTCTTT.

The chain has TRBV7-6 and TRBJ2-4; D gene uncertain. CDR1 and CDR2 (germline): SGHVS, FNYEAQ. V was clipped by 6 bases and J by 8 bases, with 11 bases between them. The CDR3 runs to 12 residues. The CDR3 nucleotides are TGTGCCAGCAGTCAACTCCGGGACATTCAGTACTTC. It specifies CASSQLRDIQYF.

This clone was picked up one time. The chain has TRBV30 and TRBJ2-1; 8 bases line up with TRBD2. The CDR3 has 15 residues. Germline trimming cut 0 bases from V and 4 bases from J; bases unmatched to any gene: 5. Per the germline V gene, CDR1 is GTSNPN and CDR2 is SVGIG (reference sequence). This chain's CDR3 is CAWSVRAGVYNEQFF. In DNA form, the CDR3 reads TGTGCCTGGAGTGTACGAGCGGGGGTGTACAATGAGCAGTTCTTC.